This T cell receptor (beta chain) was identified during a study of blood T cell repertoires in COVID-19. Study in general: Collection of acute and convalescent COVID-19 samples took place in the United States, Italy and Spain.

Deletions cut 1 base from V and 6 bases from J, with 9 bases between. The CDR3 length is 14 residues. Looked up from germline, CDR1 is SGHNT and CDR2 is YENEEA. Method: immunoSEQ multiplex PCR; TCRdb's copy keeps in-frame clones and lacks some. The sample holds approximately 30,000 clones, approximately 90% seen once. This clone was seen once. The specimen was peripheral blood. The receptor's source is a human donor in a cohort sampled during active COVID-19. This sequence joins TRBV11-3 and TRBJ1-4; D perhaps matches TRBD1 (6 bases). The CDR3 is CASSLVAGDEKLFF. CDR3 coding DNA: TGTGCCAGCAGCTTAGTAGCAGGGGATGAAAAACTGTTTTTT.